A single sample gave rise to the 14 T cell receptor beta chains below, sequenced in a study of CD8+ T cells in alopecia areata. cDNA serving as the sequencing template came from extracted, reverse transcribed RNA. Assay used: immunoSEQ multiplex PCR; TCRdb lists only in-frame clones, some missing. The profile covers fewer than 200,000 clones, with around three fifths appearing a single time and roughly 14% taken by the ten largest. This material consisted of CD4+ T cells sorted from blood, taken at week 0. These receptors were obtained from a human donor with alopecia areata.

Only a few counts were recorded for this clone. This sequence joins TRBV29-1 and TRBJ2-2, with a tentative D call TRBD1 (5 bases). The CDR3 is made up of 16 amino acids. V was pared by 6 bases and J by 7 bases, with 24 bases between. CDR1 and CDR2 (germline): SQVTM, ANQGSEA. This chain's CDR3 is CSVRRKAGAQGGELFF. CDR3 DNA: TGCAGCGTGAGGAGAAAGGCAGGAGCCCAGGGCGGGGAGCTGTTTTTT.

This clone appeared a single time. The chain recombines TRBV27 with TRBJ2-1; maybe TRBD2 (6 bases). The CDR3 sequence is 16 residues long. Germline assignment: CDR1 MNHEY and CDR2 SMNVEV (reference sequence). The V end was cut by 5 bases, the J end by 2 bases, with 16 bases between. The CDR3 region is CASSTSLARPYNEQFF. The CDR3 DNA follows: TGTGCCAGCAGTACCTCACTAGCTCGACCCTACAATGAGCAGTTCTTC.

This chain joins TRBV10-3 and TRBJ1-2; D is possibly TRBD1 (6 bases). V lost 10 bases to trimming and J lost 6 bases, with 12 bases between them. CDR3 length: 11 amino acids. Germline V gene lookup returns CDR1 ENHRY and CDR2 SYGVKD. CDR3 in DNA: TGTGCCACGAGACAGGAGCATGGCTACACCTTC. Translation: CATRQEHGYTF.

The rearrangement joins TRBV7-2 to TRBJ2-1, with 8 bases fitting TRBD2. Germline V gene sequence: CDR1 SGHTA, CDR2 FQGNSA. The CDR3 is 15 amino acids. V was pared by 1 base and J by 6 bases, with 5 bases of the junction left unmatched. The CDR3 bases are TGTGCCAGCAGCTTAGTAGCGGGGAGCCTCAATGAGCAGTTCTTC. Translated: CASSLVAGSLNEQFF.

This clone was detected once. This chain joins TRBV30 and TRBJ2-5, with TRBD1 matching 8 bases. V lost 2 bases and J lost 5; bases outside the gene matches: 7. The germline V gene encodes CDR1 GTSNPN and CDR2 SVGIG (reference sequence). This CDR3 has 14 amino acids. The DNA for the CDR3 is TGTGCCTGGAGTTCAGGGGGCTTCGGGGAGACCCAGTACTTC. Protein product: CAWSSGGFGETQYF. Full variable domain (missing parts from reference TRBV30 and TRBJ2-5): SQTIHQWPATLVQPVGSPLSLECTVEGTSNPNLYWYRQAAGRGLQLLFYSVGIGQISSEVPQNLSASRPQDRQFILSSKKLLLSDSGFYLCAWSSGGFGETQYFGPGTRLLVL.

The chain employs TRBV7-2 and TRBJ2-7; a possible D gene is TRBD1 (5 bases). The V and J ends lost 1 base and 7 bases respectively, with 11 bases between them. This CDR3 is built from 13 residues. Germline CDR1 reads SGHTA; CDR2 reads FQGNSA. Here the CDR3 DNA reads TGTGCCAGCAGCTTAGGACAGCGCCTAGAGCAGTACTTC. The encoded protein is CASSLGQRLEQYF.

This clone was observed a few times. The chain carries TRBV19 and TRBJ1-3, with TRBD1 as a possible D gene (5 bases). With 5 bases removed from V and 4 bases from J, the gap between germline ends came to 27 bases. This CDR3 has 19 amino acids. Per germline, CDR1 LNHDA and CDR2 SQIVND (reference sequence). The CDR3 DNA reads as TGTGCCAGTAGTCCGGCGCAATCCGGGACTACCCCTATGGGAAACACCATATATTTT. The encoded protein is CASSPAQSGTTPMGNTIYF.

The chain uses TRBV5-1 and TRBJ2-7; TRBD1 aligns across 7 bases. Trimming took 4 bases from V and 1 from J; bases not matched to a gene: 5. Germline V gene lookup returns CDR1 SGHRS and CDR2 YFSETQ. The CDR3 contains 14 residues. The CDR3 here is CASSPTGQSYEQYF. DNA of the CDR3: TGCGCCAGCAGCCCAACGGGACAGTCCTACGAGCAGTACTTC. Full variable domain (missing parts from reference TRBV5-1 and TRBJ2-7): KAGVTQTPRYLIKTRGQQVTLSCSPISGHRSVSWYQQTPGQGLQFLFEYFSETQRNKGNFPGRFSGRQFSNSRSEMNVSTLELGDSALYLCASSPTGQSYEQYFGPGTRLTVT.

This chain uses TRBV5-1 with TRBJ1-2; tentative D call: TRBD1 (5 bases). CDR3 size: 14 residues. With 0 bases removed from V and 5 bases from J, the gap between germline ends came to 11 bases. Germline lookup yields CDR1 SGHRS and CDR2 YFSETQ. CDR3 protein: CASSLEGASYGYTF. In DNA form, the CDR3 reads TGCGCCAGCAGCTTGGAAGGGGCTAGTTATGGCTACACCTTC.

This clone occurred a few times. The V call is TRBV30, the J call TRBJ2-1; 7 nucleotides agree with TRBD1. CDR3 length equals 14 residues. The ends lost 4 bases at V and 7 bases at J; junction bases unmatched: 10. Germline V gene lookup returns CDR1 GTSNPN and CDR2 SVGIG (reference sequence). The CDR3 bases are TGTGCCTGGATCGGAACAGGGGTTGGGAATGAGCAGTTCTTC. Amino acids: CAWIGTGVGNEQFF.

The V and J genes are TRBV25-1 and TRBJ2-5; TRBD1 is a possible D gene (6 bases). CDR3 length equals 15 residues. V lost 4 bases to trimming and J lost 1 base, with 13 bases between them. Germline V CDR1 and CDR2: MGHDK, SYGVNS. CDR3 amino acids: CASSVSGTLQETQYF. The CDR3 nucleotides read TGTGCCAGCAGTGTCTCCGGGACACTCCAAGAGACCCAGTACTTC.

CDR3: CASSLSSGEKTQYF. Written as DNA, the CDR3 is TGTGCCAGCAGCTTATCTAGCGGGGAAAAGACCCAGTACTTC. The chain joins TRBV7-2 to TRBJ2-5, with 9 bases identical to TRBD2. Per the germline V gene, CDR1 is SGHTA and CDR2 is FQGNSA. There are 14 residues in the CDR3. The junction had 4 bases not matched to a gene; V was cut back by 2 bases and J by 6 bases.

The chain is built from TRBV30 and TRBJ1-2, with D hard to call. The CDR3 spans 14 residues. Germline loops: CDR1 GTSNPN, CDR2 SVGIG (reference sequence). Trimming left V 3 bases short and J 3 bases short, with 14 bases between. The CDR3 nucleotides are TGTGCCTGGAGGAGTTTGACGGAAGACTATGGCTACACCTTC. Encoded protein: CAWRSLTEDYGYTF.

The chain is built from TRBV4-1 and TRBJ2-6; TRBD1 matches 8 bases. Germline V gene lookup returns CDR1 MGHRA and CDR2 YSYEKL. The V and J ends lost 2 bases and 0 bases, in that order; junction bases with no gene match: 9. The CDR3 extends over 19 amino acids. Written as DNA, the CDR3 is TGCGCCAGCAGCCAACTAACCGGGACAGGATTCTCTGGGGCCAACGTCCTGACTTTC. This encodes CASSQLTGTGFSGANVLTF.